This T cell receptor (beta chain) was captured in a study of blood T cell repertoires in COVID-19. Study at large: Acute and convalescent COVID-19 specimens originated in the United States, Italy and Spain. PBMCs, B-cell-depleted T cells, or T cells provided the cDNA or gDNA that made up the material.

The CDR3 spans 14 residues. Deletions cut 1 base from V and 4 bases from J, with 10 bases between. CDR1 is MNHEY and CDR2 is SVGAGI in the germline V gene. Original handling: From reference gene primer amplification, estimates of nucleated cell counts were derived. Only in-frame clones appear in the TCRdb table, and some are missing; sequencing was by immunoSEQ multiplex PCR. V and J calls and clone size are given by that table; D and trimming were obtained from the DNA. The sample holds some 180,000 clones, 78% seen once. The V and J genes are TRBV6-5 and TRBJ1-2; a possible D gene is TRBD1 (6 bases). Sequencing was done on a sample of peripheral blood. The sequence was obtained from a woman aged 80 or older with active or convalescent COVID-19. The CDR3 DNA is TGTGCCAGCAGTTACTTGGAGGACAGCTATGGCTACACCTTC. It encodes CASSYLEDSYGYTF.